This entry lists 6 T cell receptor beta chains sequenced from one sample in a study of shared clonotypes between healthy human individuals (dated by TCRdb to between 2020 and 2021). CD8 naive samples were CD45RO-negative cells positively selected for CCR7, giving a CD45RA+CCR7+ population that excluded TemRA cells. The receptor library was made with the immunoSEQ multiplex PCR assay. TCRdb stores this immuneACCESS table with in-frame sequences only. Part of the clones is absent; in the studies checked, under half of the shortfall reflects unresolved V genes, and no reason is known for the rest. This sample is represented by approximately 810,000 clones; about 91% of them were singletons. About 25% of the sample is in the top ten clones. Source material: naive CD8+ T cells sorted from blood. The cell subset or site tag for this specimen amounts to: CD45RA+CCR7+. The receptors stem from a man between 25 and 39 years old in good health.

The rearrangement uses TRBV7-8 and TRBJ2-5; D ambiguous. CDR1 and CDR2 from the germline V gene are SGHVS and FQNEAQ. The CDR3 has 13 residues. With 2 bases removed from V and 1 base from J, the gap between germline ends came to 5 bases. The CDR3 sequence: CASSLLGQETQYF. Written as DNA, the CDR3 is TGTGCCAGCAGCTTACTCGGCCAAGAGACCCAGTACTTC.

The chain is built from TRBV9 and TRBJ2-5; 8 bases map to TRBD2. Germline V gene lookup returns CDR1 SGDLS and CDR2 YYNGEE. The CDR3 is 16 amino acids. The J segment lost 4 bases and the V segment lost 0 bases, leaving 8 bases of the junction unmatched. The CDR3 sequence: CASSVGGAGASETQYF. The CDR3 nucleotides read TGTGCCAGCAGCGTAGGGGGAGCGGGAGCGTCAGAGACCCAGTACTTC.

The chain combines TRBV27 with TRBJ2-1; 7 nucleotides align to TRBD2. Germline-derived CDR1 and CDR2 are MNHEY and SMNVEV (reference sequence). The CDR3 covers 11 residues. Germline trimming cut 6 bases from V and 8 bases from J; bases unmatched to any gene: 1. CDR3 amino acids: CASSAGDEQFF. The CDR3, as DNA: TGTGCCAGCAGCGCGGGGGATGAGCAGTTCTTC.

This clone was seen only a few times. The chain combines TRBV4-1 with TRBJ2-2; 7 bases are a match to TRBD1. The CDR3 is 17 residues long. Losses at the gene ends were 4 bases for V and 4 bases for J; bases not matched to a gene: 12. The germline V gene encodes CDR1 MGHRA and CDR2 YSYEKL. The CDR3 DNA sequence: TGCGCCAGCAGCCCCCAACAATGGGGACAGCTCACCGGGGAGCTGTTTTTT. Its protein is CASSPQQWGQLTGELFF.

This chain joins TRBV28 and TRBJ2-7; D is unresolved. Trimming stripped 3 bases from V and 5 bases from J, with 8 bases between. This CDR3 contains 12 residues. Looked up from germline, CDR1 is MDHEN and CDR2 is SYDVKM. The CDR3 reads CASSFNLNEQYF. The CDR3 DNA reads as TGTGCCAGCAGTTTTAACCTCAACGAGCAGTACTTC.

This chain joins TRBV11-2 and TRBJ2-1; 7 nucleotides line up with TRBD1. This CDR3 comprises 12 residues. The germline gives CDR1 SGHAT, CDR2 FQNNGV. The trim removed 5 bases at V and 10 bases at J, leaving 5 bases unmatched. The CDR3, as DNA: TGTGCCAGCAGCCTACAGGGGAACGAGCAGTTCTTC. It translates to CASSLQGNEQFF.